The clone carrying this TCR beta chain was picked up many times. What it recognizes is unknown. This entry belongs to a study of response to subunit inactivated influenza vaccine. Study-wide findings and caveats: Each seasonal influenza vaccination, the authors suggested, recruits few new T cells.

Each CDR3 protein is one row after TCRdb ran MiXCR on the RT-PCR reads. The table has 860,000 or so distinct CDR3 sequences, approximately 22% seen once. Germline loops: CDR1 LGHDT, CDR2 YNNKEL (reference sequence). The V segment lost 4 bases and the J segment 9 bases; nucleotides outside the gene matches: 9. The CDR3 has 15 amino acids. The TCR sequence derives from a middle-aged man who received an inactivated influenza vaccine. The rearrangement joins TRBV3-1 to TRBJ2-2, with 9 bases matching TRBD1. Sequences were derived from PBMCs from blood, sampled less than 6 days after vaccination. As DNA, the CDR3 is TGTGCCAGCAGCCCGTGGACAGGGGAGGCCAGGGAGCTGTTTTTT. This sequence encodes CASSPWTGEARELFF. Complete variable domain (other parts from reference TRBV3-1 and TRBJ2-2): DTAVSQTPKYLVTQMGNDKSIKCEQNLGHDTMYWYKQDSKKFLKIMFSYNNKELIINETVPNRFSPKSPDKAHLNLHINSLELGDSAVYFCASSPWTGEARELFFGEGSRLTVL.